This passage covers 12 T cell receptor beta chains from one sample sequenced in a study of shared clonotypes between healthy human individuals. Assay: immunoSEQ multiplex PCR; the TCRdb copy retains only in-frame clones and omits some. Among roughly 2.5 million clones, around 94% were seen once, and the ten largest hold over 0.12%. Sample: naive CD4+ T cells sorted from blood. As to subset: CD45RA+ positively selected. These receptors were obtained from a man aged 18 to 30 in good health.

The CDR3: CASSFNRGGTDTQYF. CDR3 bases: TGCGCCAGCAGCTTTAACAGGGGGGGCACAGATACGCAGTATTTT. The gene calls are TRBV5-1 and TRBJ2-3; TRBD1 matches 8 bases. After removal of 2 bases from V and 1 base from J, the junction contained 3 bases not matched to a gene. This CDR3 spans 15 amino acids. CDR1 and CDR2 from the germline V gene are SGHRS and YFSETQ.

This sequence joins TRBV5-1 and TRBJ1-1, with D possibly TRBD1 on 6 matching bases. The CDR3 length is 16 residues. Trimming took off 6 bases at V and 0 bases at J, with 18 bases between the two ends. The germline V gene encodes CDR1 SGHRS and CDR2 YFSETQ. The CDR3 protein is CASTFGTTTMNTEAFF. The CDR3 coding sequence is TGCGCCAGCACCTTCGGGACAACAACAATGAACACTGAAGCTTTCTTT. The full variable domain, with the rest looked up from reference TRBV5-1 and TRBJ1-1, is KAGVTQTPRYLIKTRGQQVTLSCSPISGHRSVSWYQQTPGQGLQFLFEYFSETQRNKGNFPGRFSGRQFSNSRSEMNVSTLELGDSALYLCASTFGTTTMNTEAFFGQGTRLTVV.

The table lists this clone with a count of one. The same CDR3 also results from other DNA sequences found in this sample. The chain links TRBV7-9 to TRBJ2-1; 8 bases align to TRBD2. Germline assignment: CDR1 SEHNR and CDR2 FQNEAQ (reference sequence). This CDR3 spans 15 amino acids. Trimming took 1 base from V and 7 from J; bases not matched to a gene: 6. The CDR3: CASSLGGRSYNEQFF. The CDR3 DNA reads TGTGCCAGCAGCTTAGGCGGGAGGTCGTATAATGAGCAGTTCTTC.

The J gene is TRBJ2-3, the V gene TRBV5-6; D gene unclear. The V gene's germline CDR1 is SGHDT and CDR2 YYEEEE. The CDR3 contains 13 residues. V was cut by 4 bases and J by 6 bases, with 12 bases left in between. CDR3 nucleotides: TGTGCCAGCAGCCCCCCTTGGGGTGATACGCAGTATTTT. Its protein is CASSPPWGDTQYF. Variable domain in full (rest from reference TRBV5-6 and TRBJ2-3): DAGVTQSPTHLIKTRGQQVTLRCSPKSGHDTVSWYQQALGQGPQFIFQYYEEEERQRGNFPDRFSGHQFPNYSSELNVNALLLGDSALYLCASSPPWGDTQYFGPGTRLTVL.

The CDR3 loop is CASGRGVAGNTIYF. The DNA for the CDR3 is TGTGCCAGCGGCAGGGGCGTTGCTGGAAACACCATATATTTT. The chain employs TRBV10-3 and TRBJ1-3, with a tentative D call TRBD1 (6 bases). Per the germline V gene, CDR1 is ENHRY and CDR2 is SYGVKD. This CDR3 comprises 14 residues. With 10 bases removed from V and 2 bases from J, the gap between germline ends came to 15 bases.

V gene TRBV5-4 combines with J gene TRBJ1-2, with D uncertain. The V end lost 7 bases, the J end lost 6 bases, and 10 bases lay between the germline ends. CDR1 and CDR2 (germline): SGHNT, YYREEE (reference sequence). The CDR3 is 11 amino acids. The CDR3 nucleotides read TGTGCCAGCCAAATTGTTAATGGCTACACCTTC. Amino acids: CASQIVNGYTF.

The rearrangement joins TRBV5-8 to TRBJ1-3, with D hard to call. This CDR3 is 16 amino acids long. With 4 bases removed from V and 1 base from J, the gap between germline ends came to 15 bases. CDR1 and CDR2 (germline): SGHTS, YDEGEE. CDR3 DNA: TGTGCCAGCAGCCGAGACGTAAAACCTTCTGGAAACACCATATATTTT. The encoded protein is CASSRDVKPSGNTIYF.

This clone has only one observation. CDR3 loop: CASSGHSGSGAKNIQYF. The CDR3, as DNA: TGTGCCAGCAGCGGGCACTCCGGGAGTGGAGCCAAAAACATTCAGTACTTC. The chain couples TRBV9 to TRBJ2-4; possible D gene TRBD2, 6 bases. The CDR3 runs 17 residues. Germline CDR1 reads SGDLS; CDR2 reads YYNGEE. Trimming took 3 bases from V and 0 from J, leaving 16 bases between them.

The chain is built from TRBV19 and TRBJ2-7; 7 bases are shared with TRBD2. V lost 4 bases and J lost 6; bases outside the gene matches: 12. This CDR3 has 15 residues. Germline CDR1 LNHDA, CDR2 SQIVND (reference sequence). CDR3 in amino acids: CASSTLAAQSGEQYF. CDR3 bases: TGTGCCAGTAGTACCCTAGCGGCCCAATCGGGCGAGCAGTACTTC.

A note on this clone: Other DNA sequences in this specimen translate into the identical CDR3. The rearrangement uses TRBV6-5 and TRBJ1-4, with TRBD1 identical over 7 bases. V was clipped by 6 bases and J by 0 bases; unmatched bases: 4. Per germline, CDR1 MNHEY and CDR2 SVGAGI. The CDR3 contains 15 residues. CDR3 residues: CASRRDSATNEKLFF. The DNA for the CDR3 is TGTGCCAGCAGAAGGGACAGTGCAACTAATGAAAAACTGTTTTTT.

The CDR3: CASSRDPGQGNNEQFF. The CDR3, as DNA: TGTGCCAGCAGCCGGGACCCGGGACAGGGCAACAATGAGCAGTTCTTC. This chain uses TRBV5-4 with TRBJ2-1; 9 bases align to TRBD1. Germline trimming cut 4 bases from V and 5 bases from J; bases unmatched to any gene: 10. The CDR3 covers 16 residues. Per germline, CDR1 SGHNT and CDR2 YYREEE (reference sequence).

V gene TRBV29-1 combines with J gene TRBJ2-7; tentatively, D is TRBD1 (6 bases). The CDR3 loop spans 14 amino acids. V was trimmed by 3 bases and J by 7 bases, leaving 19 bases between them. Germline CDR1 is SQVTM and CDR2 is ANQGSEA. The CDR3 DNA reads TGCAGCGTTGACCGGATCACAGGGTTGGGGGAGCAGTACTTC. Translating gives CSVDRITGLGEQYF.